This paragraph reports one TCR beta chain. Its antigen is still unknown. Nothing much larger sits one base from this clone, and base qualities are not available. The CDR3 goes from the cysteine to the phenylalanine over 15 residues. Left in the record is the CDR3 DNA by itself, 45 bases read in frame from the first base. Trimming takes 5 bases off V and 7 bases off J; junction bases not matched to a gene: 3. CDR1 and CDR2 are read off the germline V gene (reference sequence) as LNHDA and SQIVND. This sample was included in a study of cytomegalovirus exposure and HLA in healthy donors (dated by TCRdb to the late 2010s). Background on the whole study: According to an earlier analysis of a few hundred of the donors, about 170 million T cells yielded 117 million unique TCR beta sequences and more than 250 Gb of sequence data. An early release that covered around 590 HLA-typed donors contained approximately 320 gigabases of sequencing data and some 87 million unique TCR sequences. Among the roughly 400 genotyped donors, approximately 82% belonged to the genetic ancestry cluster associated with self-reported Caucasian donors. The aim of the study was to test whether cataloging public T cell receptors could identify signatures of past pathogen exposure. The study profiled the T cell repertoires of 500 to 800 subjects by immunosequencing and related them to cytomegalovirus serostatus. In addition to the first cohort of 666 subjects, a separate validation cohort of 100 to 150 different subjects was used. The study combined high-throughput TCR immunosequencing, statistical association of individual TCRs with disease status, and machine learning to predict cytomegalovirus infection status. To study patterns of TCR occurrence, a later analysis re-analyzed previously published TCR beta repertoires from 700 or so donors and added high-resolution HLA genotyping. In the later analysis, no new phenotypic data were used to find candidate immune exposures; instead, reliance was placed on TCR beta sequences and their occurrence across donors. An earlier analysis of 450 to 750 of the donors used high-throughput TCR beta sequencing to judge whether each TCR beta V gene segment behaved as functional or pseudogenic. Donor age, sex, ethnicity and CMV serostatus were compiled together with the repertoire data. A later genetic analysis took genome-wide SNP genotypes for about 65% of the roughly 670 donors and used that subset as a discovery cohort. Every repertoire in the discovery cohort had been generated on one and the same sequencing platform. HLA typing included class I and class II loci at four-digit resolution. Typing coverage differed by locus: A, B, C, DRB1 and DQB1 were typed in roughly 620-640 donors, DQA1 in 500 to 550, DPA1 in nearly 610, and DPB1 in about 450. Roughly five DR-DQ haplotypes were handled as single units for association and clustering, since linkage in the cohort was strong. Among around 400 genotyped donors of the cohort, an average of approximately 220,000 unique TCR beta nucleotide sequences was sequenced per donor, of which about 19% were non-productive. Findings and caveats that apply to the study as a whole: A further reported finding was that TCR beta sequences accurately predicted the HLA-A and HLA-B alleles for most subjects in the first cohort. HLA typing was unavailable for some donors at each locus, so association tests used only the typed subset. The cohort was sequenced for TCR beta chains only, and without alpha or paired-chain data the features that could be detected were limited. Compared with equally common non-associated chains, HLA-associated TCR beta chains in a later analysis were more clonally expanded and had lower generation probabilities. Cytomegalovirus status was reported to be diagnosed by the classifier with high specificity and sensitivity in both the original and validation cohorts. The 87-base-pair reads could not distinguish some IMGT-functional V segments, including TRBV6-2 and TRBV6-3, so those segments were excluded. Assigning TCR associations to individual alleles was difficult when HLA alleles, especially DR and DQ, strongly co-occurred. A cluster of highly shared sequence variants was judged likely to represent a technical artifact of the sequencing pipeline. Roughly uniform sequencing depth across donors was assumed in presence/absence analyses, although this assumption may not hold. In an earlier analysis of approximately 590 of the donors, most TCR beta V segments were observed in productive rearrangements about 87% or about 30% of the time, broadly matching IMGT annotations. In a later analysis, the rate of TCR association differed among HLA loci, with DRB1 alleles having the most associated TCRs and HLA-C alleles having the fewest. Immune exposure information for the cohort was limited to CMV serostatus. A total of about 180 TCR beta chains were listed by the study as associated with cytomegalovirus. An association between a missense DCLRE1C variant and V-gene and J-gene trimming of TCR beta chains was found in a later genetic analysis and replicated in an independent cohort. In a later analysis, most CMV-associated TCR beta chains were found to appear HLA-restricted, with HLA associations seemingly driven largely by CMV exposure. The authors suggested that the approach could potentially be generalized to other disease states and immunological phenotypes. According to a later genetic analysis, donors in an Asian-associated ancestry cluster had fewer N-insertions in productive TCRs than the roughly 670-donor mean. Linkage disequilibrium might explain the correlated functional status among segregating V segments, but an unknown experimental factor could not be ruled out. According to a later analysis, parvovirus B19, influenza, CMV and Epstein-Barr virus appeared linked to several top co-occurrence clusters. The earlier analysis of almost 600 of the donors excluded some 15 rarely observed V segments, including chromosome 9 orphons, because counts were too low. A later analysis associated about 16,000 TCR beta sequences with specific HLA alleles at a false discovery rate of 0.05. In vitro tests confirmed that a few of the cytomegalovirus-associated TCR beta chains recognize cytomegalovirus antigens. Across donors, most TCR sequences were observed very rarely, whereas some public TCRs were present in many individuals.

Libraries were made using the immunoSEQ multiplex PCR assay. A mixture of 60 forward primers for TCR Vbeta segments and 13 reverse primers for TCR Jbeta segments was used in the multiplex PCR. Amplification of the CDR3 region of rearranged TCR beta genes was performed with a multiplex PCR assay on genomic DNA. On the Illumina HiSeq System, the amplified TCR beta libraries were sequenced as 87-base-pair reads. For the original study's pipeline: Across the 700 or so repertoires, a later analysis counted some 80 million unique TCR beta chains, about 10 million of which were shared by at least two donors. A nearest-neighbor algorithm error-corrected the raw reads and collapsed the reads into unique sequences, merging closely related sequences to remove PCR and sequencing errors. Alignment of CDR3 sequences to IMGT reference sequences was used to assign V, D and J gene segments. For a sequence to be retained, at least a six-nucleotide match to both a V gene segment and a J gene segment was required. Rearrangements were called productive when the CDR3 lacked stop codons and stayed in frame with V and J; all others were non-productive. Following IMGT convention, CDR3 was defined as the stretch from the second conserved V-encoded cysteine to the conserved J-encoded phenylalanine. The earlier analysis of about 590 of the donors excluded sequences that lacked an unambiguous match to a single V gene segment. An earlier analysis of over 450 of the donors classified V segments as functional when productive rearrangements were above 56.7% and as segregating when the standard deviation between donors was above 5%. To diagnose cytomegalovirus status from the catalog of TCR beta chain sequences, a statistical classification framework was built. In a later analysis, TCR nucleotide sequences were compared against IMGT/GENE-DB human TR gene sequences so that V and J genes could be assigned. A later analysis assigned CDR3 sequences and most-parsimonious VDJ recombination scenarios with the TCRdist pipeline. In a later analysis, every TCR beta chain was defined by the combination of its CDR3 amino acid sequence and its V-gene family, and reads without a unique V-gene family were dropped. A later analysis removed 592 highly shared, low-generation-probability nucleotide sequences to deal with suspected cross-contamination and a sequencing artifact. A later analysis calculated a clonal expansion index for each public chain from normalized within-repertoire ranks of inferred template counts. A later analysis computed generation probabilities with a VDJ recombination model fitted to out-of-frame rearrangements, and checked the results against IGoR. Hypergeometric tests were used in a later analysis to score TCR-TCR, TCR-HLA and TCR-CMV co-occurrence, with a repertoire-size bias correction applied to the TCR pairs. To estimate false discovery rates, a later analysis permuted the HLA or CMV assignments 20 times. A later analysis grouped co-occurring TCRs with DBSCAN, adding TCRdist sequence similarity when clustering within HLA-allele-positive subsets. Repertoires with fewer than 30,000 or more than 120,000 public chains were left out of co-occurrence clustering, as were four to six repertoires with anomalous nucleotide sharing. As stored in TCRdb, this immuneACCESS dataset retains in-frame rearrangements with V and J assigned. A fraction of the clones does not appear; measured against another copy, unresolved V genes explain less than half of the discrepancy, and the remainder lacks a known reason. Clone size and the V and J calls come from that table; the DNA yielded D and trimming. The sample includes 130,000 to 150,000 clones, with roughly 70% observed a single time. The ten largest clones take up approximately 1.6% of the sample.

The cohort comprised some 730 healthy bone marrow donors. All cohort members were sampled while nominally healthy, although unrecorded immune exposures were likely present. The donor tested CMV seronegative, placing the donor among the roughly 340 seronegative members of the cohort. Each donor provided a peripheral blood sample, and peripheral blood mononuclear cells were used for TCR beta sequencing. Genomic DNA extraction from the blood cell samples was performed with the Qiagen DNeasy Blood Extraction Kit. The receptor was isolated from a woman aged 40 to 55 in good health and CMV-seronegative. Rearrangement joined TRBV19 to TRBJ1-6, with 12 bases in between that match TRBD1. Source material: PBMCs. The nucleotide sequence reads as follows: TGTGCCAGTAGTCCCGGGACAGGGGGCAATTCACCCCTCCACTTT. Translated, this is CASSPGTGGNSPLHF.